This TCR beta chain was sequenced in a study of monozygotic twins with inflammatory bowel disease. About this clonotype itself: The antigen remains unidentified.

CDR3 length: 17 amino acids. Germline values: CDR1 MNHEY, CDR2 SVGAGI. With the 5' RACE reads reprocessed, TCRdb shows one record per CDR3 protein and no DNA. The listing contains 400,000 to 500,000 distinct CDR3 sequences. Study results and limitations: Variability may have been added to patient repertoires by differing immunosuppressive treatments. Especially with disease activity, IBD patients shared fewer clonotypes with others than healthy twins did.

Sequenced sample: blood. This clonotype was obtained from a human donor with ulcerative colitis or Crohn's disease, or a healthy co-twin of an affected twin (not recorded which). This chain uses TRBV6-5 with TRBJ2-2; without DNA, the TCRdb call of TRBD1 cannot be checked. CDR3 sequence reads: CASSSFSGAGGTGELFF.